These 27 T cell receptor beta chains share one sample of origin, sequenced in a study of cytomegalovirus exposure and HLA in healthy donors. PCR involved 60 Vbeta and 13 Jbeta primers. Using immunoSEQ multiplex PCR, the repertoire was profiled, and TCRdb retains in-frame clones only, with some absent. Among 100,000 to 120,000 clones listed, roughly 79% were seen once. Input material: PBMCs. The receptors here all came from a man aged 35 to 55 in good health and CMV-seronegative.

The chain recombines TRBV5-8 with TRBJ1-2; the D is unclear. From germline, CDR1 is SGHTS and CDR2 YDEGEE. The CDR3 has 14 residues. V dropped 4 bases and J dropped 4 bases, with 14 bases sitting between them. This chain's CDR3 is CASSPRGGIYGYTF. The CDR3 DNA follows: TGTGCCAGCAGCCCACGGGGAGGGATCTATGGCTACACCTTC.

This chain joins TRBV5-1 and TRBJ1-5, with D uncertain. CDR3 length: 13 amino acids. The germline V gene encodes CDR1 SGHRS and CDR2 YFSETQ. V was pared by 0 bases and J by 5 bases, with 6 bases between. The CDR3 sequence is CASSLDPDQPQHF. The CDR3 DNA sequence: TGCGCCAGCAGCTTGGATCCTGATCAGCCCCAGCATTTT.

This clone was detected a few times. V is TRBV7-2 and J is TRBJ2-3, with a weak D call TRBD2 (6 bases). Trimming shortened V by 1 base and J by 0 bases, and 8 bases separated the two germline ends. Germline values: CDR1 SGHTA, CDR2 FQGNSA. The CDR3 covers 15 residues. CDR3 residues: CASSLGLGSTDTQYF. In DNA form, the CDR3 reads TGTGCCAGCAGCTTAGGACTAGGAAGCACAGATACGCAGTATTTT.

The chain combines TRBV11-1 with TRBJ1-2; 8 bases agree with TRBD1. CDR3 size: 16 residues. The germline V gene encodes CDR1 SGHAT and CDR2 FQDESV (reference sequence). V lost 2 bases and J lost 3; bases outside the gene matches: 8. The CDR3 reads CASSLIVAGGDYGYTF. CDR3 DNA sequence: TGTGCCAGCAGCTTAATTGTGGCAGGGGGCGACTATGGCTACACCTTC.

The chain combines TRBV11-2 with TRBJ1-2; TRBD1 aligns across 9 bases. V was clipped by 5 bases and J by 4 bases; unmatched bases: 5. CDR3 size: 14 residues. Germline assignment: CDR1 SGHAT and CDR2 FQNNGV. The CDR3 reads CASSARQGGYGYTF. The CDR3 DNA sequence: TGTGCCAGCAGCGCCCGACAGGGGGGCTATGGCTACACCTTC.

J is TRBJ2-7 and V is TRBV19, with D possibly TRBD1 on 5 matching bases. The CDR3 spans 14 residues. CDR1 and CDR2 (germline): LNHDA, SQIVND (reference sequence). V was pared by 2 bases and J by 4 bases, with 12 bases between. CDR3 nucleotide sequence: TGTGCCAGTAGTATAAGTGTGGCAGGGTACGAGCAGTACTTC. Translation: CASSISVAGYEQYF.

The V gene is TRBV5-1, the J gene TRBJ2-5; TRBD1 aligns across 10 bases. From germline, CDR1 is SGHRS and CDR2 YFSETQ. Germline trimming cut 2 bases from V and 6 bases from J; bases unmatched to any gene: 4. This CDR3 region has 14 residues. The CDR3 loop is CASSLGQGGQTQYF. CDR3 DNA: TGCGCCAGCAGCTTAGGACAGGGGGGACAGACCCAGTACTTC.

This clone turned up a few times. The rearrangement links TRBV6-5 to TRBJ1-2; the match to TRBD1 covers 7 bases. Germline-derived CDR1 and CDR2 are MNHEY and SVGAGI. The CDR3 covers 14 residues. The V segment lost 6 bases and the J segment 4 bases; nucleotides outside the gene matches: 8. In DNA, the CDR3 is TGTGCCAGCAGGCCCATAACAGGGGCCTATGGCTACACCTTC. Amino acid sequence: CASRPITGAYGYTF.

The chain uses TRBV29-1 and TRBJ2-2; 7 positions match TRBD1. Trimming removed 6 bases from V and 4 bases from J; junction bases left unmatched: 8. CDR1 is SQVTM and CDR2 is ANQGSEA in the germline V gene. The CDR3 consists of 14 residues. The CDR3 DNA follows: TGCAGCGTCGCACGACAGGGCGGCACCGGGGAGCTGTTTTTT. The encoded protein is CSVARQGGTGELFF.

V and J are TRBV9 and TRBJ2-7; 7 bases fit TRBD2. Germline CDR1 and CDR2: SGDLS and YYNGEE. The length of the CDR3 is 16 residues. J lost 1 base, V lost 0 bases, and 7 bases had no gene match. CDR3 bases: TGTGCCAGCAGCGTAGATTACGGGGGAGGGTCCTACGAGCAGTACTTC. Translating it yields CASSVDYGGGSYEQYF. Drawing the rest from reference TRBV9 and TRBJ2-7, the complete variable domain is DSGVTQTPKHLITATGQRVTLRCSPRSGDLSVYWYQQSLDQGLQFLIQYYNGEERAKGNILERFSAQQFPDLHSELNLSSLELGDSALYFCASSVDYGGGSYEQYFGPGTRLTVT.

The chain couples TRBV14 to TRBJ1-1; D is unclear. The CDR3 runs to 14 residues. V lost 4 bases to trimming and J lost 4 bases, with 13 bases between them. In germline, CDR1 is SGHDN, CDR2 FVKESK. The CDR3 loop reads CASSPRYSGTEAFF. The CDR3 nucleotides read TGTGCCAGCAGCCCCCGATATTCGGGCACTGAAGCTTTCTTT.

The chain recombines TRBV23-1 with TRBJ2-6; D is possibly TRBD2 (5 bases). TRBV23-1 is treated as an ORF (open reading frame) with a function not yet certain. The V end lost 1 base, the J end lost 0 bases, and 13 bases lay between the germline ends. The CDR3 has 18 amino acids. CDR3 amino acids: CASSQYADEGSGANVLTF. In DNA, the CDR3 is TGCGCCAGCAGTCAATATGCCGACGAGGGCTCTGGGGCCAACGTCCTGACTTTC.

CDR3 sequence: CASSQGGSYEQYF. CDR3 coding DNA: TGTGCCAGCAGCCAAGGGGGCTCCTACGAGCAGTACTTC. The rearrangement joins TRBV7-3 to TRBJ2-7; D may be TRBD1 (6 bases). CDR1 and CDR2 from the germline V gene are SGHTA and FQGTGA. Trimming stripped 5 bases from V and 0 bases from J, with 8 bases between. CDR3 length: 13 residues.

The chain combines TRBV11-3 with TRBJ2-2; D is unclear. The CDR3 is made up of 13 amino acids. Germline values: CDR1 SGHNT, CDR2 YENEEA. V gave up 0 bases and J gave up 6 bases, with 5 bases separating them. CDR3 residues: CASSLDESGELFF. DNA of the CDR3: TGTGCCAGCAGCTTAGATGAGTCCGGGGAGCTGTTTTTT.

The chain is built from TRBV5-4 and TRBJ2-7; D might be TRBD2 (5 bases). Per germline, CDR1 SGHNT and CDR2 YYREEE (reference sequence). The CDR3 spans 15 residues. Trimming pared 3 bases from V and 3 bases from J, leaving 16 bases between. The CDR3 protein is CASSSGSGIFYEQYF. CDR3 DNA: TGTGCCAGCAGCTCTGGGTCGGGGATATTCTACGAGCAGTACTTC.

J is TRBJ2-7 and V is TRBV29-1; D is ambiguous. Per germline, CDR1 SQVTM and CDR2 ANQGSEA. With 4 bases removed from V and 3 bases from J, the gap between germline ends came to 16 bases. This CDR3 spans 14 amino acids. CDR3: CSVVPTHTFYEQYF. The CDR3 DNA is TGCAGCGTTGTCCCCACACACACCTTCTACGAGCAGTACTTC.

The chain is built from TRBV7-9 and TRBJ2-5; 8 bases are shared with TRBD2. V trimming: 1 base; J trimming: 8 bases; junction bases outside the gene matches: 3. This CDR3 region has 13 residues. Germline V gene data show CDR1 as SEHNR and CDR2 as FQNEAQ (reference sequence). The CDR3 nucleotides are TGTGCCAGCAGCTTAGGAAGCGGGAGAACCCAGTACTTC. This encodes CASSLGSGRTQYF.

The chain links TRBV28 to TRBJ1-5, with D uncertain. The germline CDR1 and CDR2 sequences are MDHEN and SYDVKM. Trimming pared 6 bases from V and 0 bases from J, leaving 12 bases between. The CDR3 spans 15 residues. The CDR3: CASRTDFYSNQPQHF. In DNA form, the CDR3 reads TGTGCCAGCAGAACGGACTTCTATAGCAATCAGCCCCAGCATTTT.

This chain connects TRBV19 to TRBJ2-7, with 9 nucleotides matching TRBD1. The CDR3 contains 14 residues. Germline V lookup: CDR1 LNHDA, CDR2 SQIVND (reference sequence). With V trimmed by 5 bases and J by 5 bases, 7 bases remained unmatched. The CDR3 DNA reads TGTGCCAGTAGTCCGAGACAGGGGGGCAACGAGCAGTACTTC. This codes for CASSPRQGGNEQYF.

The gene calls are TRBV5-6 and TRBJ2-3, with 7 positions matching TRBD2. The germline gives CDR1 SGHDT, CDR2 YYEEEE. The CDR3 is 16 amino acids. J was trimmed by 0 bases and V by 4 bases; bases with no gene match: 8. CDR3 loop: CASSEFAGGSTDTQYF. CDR3 sequence (DNA): TGTGCCAGCAGCGAATTCGCCGGGGGGAGCACAGATACGCAGTATTTT. Complete variable domain (other parts from reference TRBV5-6 and TRBJ2-3): DAGVTQSPTHLIKTRGQQVTLRCSPKSGHDTVSWYQQALGQGPQFIFQYYEEEERQRGNFPDRFSGHQFPNYSSELNVNALLLGDSALYLCASSEFAGGSTDTQYFGPGTRLTVL.

In this sample, this clone turned up once. The V gene is TRBV19, the J gene TRBJ1-2; D not resolved. Germline V gene sequence: CDR1 LNHDA, CDR2 SQIVND (reference sequence). The CDR3 consists of 12 residues. The V and J ends lost 2 bases and 8 bases respectively, with 9 bases between them. CDR3 amino acids: CASSIPPGGYTF. Here the CDR3 DNA reads TGTGCCAGTAGTATACCCCCGGGAGGCTACACCTTC.

The chain employs TRBV10-3 and TRBJ2-1, with 7 bases fitting TRBD2. Unmatched junction bases numbered 11, after V lost 8 bases and J lost 7 bases. Germline V gives CDR1 ENHRY, CDR2 SYGVKD. CDR3 length: 14 residues. The CDR3 nucleotides read TGTGCCATCGGGGGGGGTGGGATAGTGAATGAGCAGTTCTTC. Translated, it gives CAIGGGGIVNEQFF.

V and J are TRBV29-1 and TRBJ1-1, with 9 bases fitting TRBD1. The CDR3 covers 14 residues. CDR1 is SQVTM, CDR2 ANQGSEA, per germline. V lost 3 bases, J lost 4 bases, and 6 bases stayed unmatched. The CDR3 reads CSVDLTGGGTEAFF. CDR3 bases: TGCAGCGTTGACCTCACAGGGGGCGGCACTGAAGCTTTCTTT.

This chain joins TRBV7-6 and TRBJ2-1, with TRBD2 matching 12 bases. J was trimmed by 9 bases and V by 0 bases; bases with no gene match: 9. CDR1 and CDR2 from the germline V gene are SGHVS and FNYEAQ. This CDR3 is built from 17 residues. CDR3 in amino acids: CASSLATGTSGPGEQFF. CDR3 bases: TGTGCCAGCAGCTTAGCTACCGGGACTAGCGGGCCGGGTGAGCAGTTCTTC.

In DNA, the CDR3 is TGTGCCAGCAGCCAAGAAATCGGGGGGCGGTACGAGCAGTACTTC. Encoded protein: CASSQEIGGRYEQYF. This chain connects TRBV14 to TRBJ2-7; D possibly corresponds to TRBD2 (7 bases). This CDR3 comprises 15 residues. Trimming removed 0 bases at V and 4 bases at J, with 13 bases between. The germline V gene has CDR1 SGHDN and CDR2 FVKESK.

The V and J genes are TRBV5-4 and TRBJ2-7; 9 nucleotides align to TRBD1. CDR3 length: 16 residues. The V gene end was trimmed by 0 bases and the J gene end by 2 bases; junction bases not matched to a gene: 6. The germline CDR1 and CDR2 sequences are SGHNT and YYREEE (reference sequence). The CDR3 spells CASSLGGDRVTYEQYF. CDR3 sequence (DNA): TGTGCCAGCAGCTTGGGGGGGGACAGGGTAACCTACGAGCAGTACTTC. The full variable domain, completed using reference TRBV5-4 and TRBJ2-7, is ETGVTQSPTHLIKTRGQQVTLRCSSQSGHNTVSWYQQALGQGPQFIFQYYREEENGRGNFPPRFSGLQFPNYSSELNVNALELDDSALYLCASSLGGDRVTYEQYFGPGTRLTVT.

The genes are TRBV7-2 and TRBJ2-3; 8 positions match TRBD2. The CDR3 loop spans 19 amino acids. V was pared by 1 base and J by 2 bases, with 14 bases of the junction left unmatched. Germline values: CDR1 SGHTA, CDR2 FQGNSA. This CDR3 is CASSLEFSPGGQVTDTQYF. The CDR3 DNA reads as TGTGCCAGCAGCTTAGAGTTCTCGCCGGGAGGGCAGGTCACAGATACGCAGTATTTT. Filled out from reference TRBV7-2 and TRBJ2-3, the complete variable domain reads GAGVSQSPSNKVTEKGKDVELRCDPISGHTALYWYRQSLGQGLEFLIYFQGNSAPDKSGLPSDRFSAERTGGSVSTLTIQRTQQEDSAVYLCASSLEFSPGGQVTDTQYFGPGTRLTVL.